These 4 T cell receptor beta chains came from one sample sequenced in a study of CD8+ T cells in alopecia areata. Reverse transcribed after extraction, RNA yielded cDNA as the sequencing template. Sequencing used immunoSEQ multiplex PCR; TCRdb keeps in-frame clones, though not all of them. The sample includes 150,000 or so clones, around 54% of them seen just once. Material for sequencing was CD4+ T cells sorted from blood. All receptors derive from a human donor in good health.

This clone was found a few times. This chain connects TRBV29-1 to TRBJ2-3; TRBD2 aligns across 8 bases. This CDR3 is built from 11 residues. Unmatched junction bases numbered 4, after V lost 3 bases and J lost 11 bases. The germline gives CDR1 SQVTM, CDR2 ANQGSEA. The CDR3 is CSVDAGGGQYF. The DNA for the CDR3 is TGCAGCGTTGACGCGGGAGGTGGGCAGTATTTT.

The genes are TRBV5-1 and TRBJ1-1, with 8 bases aligning to TRBD1. Germline CDR1 is SGHRS and CDR2 is YFSETQ. V gave up 4 bases and J gave up 5 bases; unmatched junction bases: 13. This CDR3 has 16 residues. CDR3 nucleotide sequence: TGCGCCAGCAGCCCAACAAAAGTGACAGGGGTGACTGAAGCTTTCTTT. It yields the protein CASSPTKVTGVTEAFF.

The chain employs TRBV28 and TRBJ2-3; possibly TRBD2 for D (6 bases). The V end lost 6 bases, the J end lost 1 base, and 17 bases lay between the germline ends. Germline CDR1 MDHEN, CDR2 SYDVKM. The CDR3 length is 16 residues. The CDR3 protein is CASRPLGGKGTDTQYF. CDR3 DNA: TGTGCCAGCAGGCCTTTGGGCGGGAAGGGCACAGATACGCAGTATTTT.

The chain carries TRBV19 and TRBJ2-1, with 9 bases lining up with TRBD1. V lost 5 bases to trimming and J lost 4 bases; unmatched junction nucleotides: 9. Per the germline V gene, CDR1 is LNHDA and CDR2 is SQIVND (reference sequence). The CDR3 extends over 16 amino acids. CDR3 DNA sequence: TGTGCCAGTAGTCACCGGCCGGGACAGGGATACAATGAGCAGTTCTTC. It codes for CASSHRPGQGYNEQFF.